This paragraph covers one T cell receptor beta chain sequence. The sample is drawn from a study of blood T cell repertoires in COVID-19. Study as a whole: Specimens from acute and convalescent COVID-19 originated in the United States, Italy and Spain. In each case, the material was cDNA or gDNA derived from T cells, B-cell-depleted T cells, or PBMCs.

Trimming shortened V by 2 bases and J by 3 bases, and 7 bases separated the two germline ends. CDR3 length: 13 residues. As handled by the study authors: Reference gene primer amplification in the assay estimated nucleated cell counts. Produced via immunoSEQ multiplex PCR; TCRdb's table is partial and in-frame only. That table supplies the V and J calls and clone size; D and trimming were determined from the DNA. The sample carries about 68,000 clones, 85% recorded once. This chain connects TRBV12-3 or TRBV12-4 to TRBJ1-1, with D unresolved. Sequencing was performed on peripheral blood. The source is a man over 45 with acute or convalescent COVID-19. This CDR3 is CASSLQLHTEAFF. The CDR3 bases are TGTGCCAGCAGTTTACAGTTACACACTGAAGCTTTCTTT.